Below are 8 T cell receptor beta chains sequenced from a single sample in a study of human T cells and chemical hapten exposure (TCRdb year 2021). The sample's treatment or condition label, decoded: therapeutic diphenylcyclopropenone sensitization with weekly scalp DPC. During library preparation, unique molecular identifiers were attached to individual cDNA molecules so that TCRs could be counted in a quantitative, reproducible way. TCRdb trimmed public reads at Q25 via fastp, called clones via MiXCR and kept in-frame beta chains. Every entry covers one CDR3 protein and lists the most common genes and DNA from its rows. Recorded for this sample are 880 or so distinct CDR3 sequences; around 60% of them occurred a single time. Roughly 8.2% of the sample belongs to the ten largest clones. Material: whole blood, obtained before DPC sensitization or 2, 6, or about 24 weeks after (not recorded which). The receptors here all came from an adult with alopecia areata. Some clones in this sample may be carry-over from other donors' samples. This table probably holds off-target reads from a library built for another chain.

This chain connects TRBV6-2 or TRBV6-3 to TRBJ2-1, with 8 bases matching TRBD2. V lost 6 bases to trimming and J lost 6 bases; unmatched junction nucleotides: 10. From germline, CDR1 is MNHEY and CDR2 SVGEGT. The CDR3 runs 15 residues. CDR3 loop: CASRRAGVLSNEQFF. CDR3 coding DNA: TGTGCCAGCAGACGAGCGGGAGTATTAAGCAATGAGCAGTTCTTC.

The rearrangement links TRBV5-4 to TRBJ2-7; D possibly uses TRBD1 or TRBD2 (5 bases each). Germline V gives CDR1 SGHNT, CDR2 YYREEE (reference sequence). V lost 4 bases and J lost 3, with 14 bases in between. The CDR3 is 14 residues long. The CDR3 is CASSPGTRNYEQYF. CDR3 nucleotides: TGTGCCAGCAGCCCCGGGACGCGGAACTACGAGCAGTACTTC.

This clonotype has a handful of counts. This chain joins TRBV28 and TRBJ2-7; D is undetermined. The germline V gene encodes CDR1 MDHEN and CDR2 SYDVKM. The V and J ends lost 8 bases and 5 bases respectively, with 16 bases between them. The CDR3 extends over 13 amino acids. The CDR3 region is CASLTPRENEQYF. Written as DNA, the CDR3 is TGTGCCAGCCTCACCCCACGAGAAAACGAGCAGTACTTC.

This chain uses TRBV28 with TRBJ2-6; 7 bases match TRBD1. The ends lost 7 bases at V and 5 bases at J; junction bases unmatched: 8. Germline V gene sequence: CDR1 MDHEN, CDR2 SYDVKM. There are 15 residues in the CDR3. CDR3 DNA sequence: TGTGCCAGCACCACTACAGGGGTACGGGCCAACGTCCTGACTTTC. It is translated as CASTTTGVRANVLTF.

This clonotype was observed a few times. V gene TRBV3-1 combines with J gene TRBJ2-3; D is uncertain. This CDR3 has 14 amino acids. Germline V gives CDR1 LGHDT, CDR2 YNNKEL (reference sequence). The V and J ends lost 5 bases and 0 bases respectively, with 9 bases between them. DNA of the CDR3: TGTGCCAGCAGCAAAGGTACTAGCACAGATACGCAGTATTTT. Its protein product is CASSKGTSTDTQYF.

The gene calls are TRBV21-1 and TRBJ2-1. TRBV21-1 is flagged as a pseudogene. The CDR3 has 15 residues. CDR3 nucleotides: TGTGCCAGCAGCATTATCGCAGATTCCTACAATGAGCAGTTCTTC. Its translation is CASSIIADSYNEQFF.

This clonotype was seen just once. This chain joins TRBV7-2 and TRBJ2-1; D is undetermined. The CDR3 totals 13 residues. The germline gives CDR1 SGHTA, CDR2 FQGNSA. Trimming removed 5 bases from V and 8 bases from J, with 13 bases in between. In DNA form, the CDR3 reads TGTGCCAGCAGCCCGGTAGGTGTCGATGAGCAGTTCTTC. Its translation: CASSPVGVDEQFF.

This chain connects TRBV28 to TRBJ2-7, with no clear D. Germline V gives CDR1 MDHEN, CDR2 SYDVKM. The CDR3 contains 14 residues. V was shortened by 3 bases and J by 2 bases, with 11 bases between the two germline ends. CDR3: CASSFLPATYEQYF. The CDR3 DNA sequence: TGTGCCAGCAGTTTTTTGCCGGCAACCTACGAGCAGTACTTC.